The 15 T cell receptor beta chains in this list originate from one sample, sequenced in a study of blood T cell repertoires in COVID-19. Profiling relied on immunoSEQ multiplex PCR, and the TCRdb table lists in-frame clones only, not all of them. This table has some 340,000 clones, roughly nine tenths appearing once. Sequences were obtained from PBMCs or T cells enriched from blood (not recorded which). These receptors came from a woman in her twenties or thirties who had been exposed to COVID-19.

The rearrangement joins TRBV7-9 to TRBJ1-2; 9 nucleotides agree with TRBD1. Germline loops: CDR1 SEHNR, CDR2 FQNEAQ (reference sequence). This CDR3 spans 15 amino acids. Trimming removed 6 bases from V and 3 bases from J; junction bases left unmatched: 8. In DNA form, the CDR3 reads TGTGCCAGCAGGGCTGACAGGGGGAAGGACTATGGCTACACCTTC. This translates into CASRADRGKDYGYTF.

In its sample, this clone was seen once. CDR3 DNA: TGTGCCACGAGACAGGGAAATAATGAAAAACTGTTTTTT. As protein: CATRQGNNEKLFF. The gene calls are TRBV15 and TRBJ1-4; TRBD1 aligns across 7 bases. This CDR3 spans 13 amino acids. V shed 9 bases, J shed 4 bases, and the junction held 5 bases outside the gene matches. Germline V lookup: CDR1 LNHNV, CDR2 YYDKDF (reference sequence).

The chain uses TRBV6-5 and TRBJ1-2, with TRBD1 matching 7 bases. In germline, CDR1 is MNHEY, CDR2 SVGAGI. The CDR3 runs 15 residues. The V gene end was trimmed by 6 bases and the J gene end by 6 bases; junction bases not matched to a gene: 13. The CDR3 nucleotides read TGTGCCAGCAGAAGGAGCCCAGGGGGAAAAAATGGCTACACCTTC. Protein sequence: CASRRSPGGKNGYTF.

This chain links TRBV28 with TRBJ1-5; D remains ambiguous. From germline, CDR1 is MDHEN and CDR2 SYDVKM. V gave up 7 bases and J gave up 4 bases, with 11 bases separating them. The CDR3 is made up of 13 amino acids. CDR3: CASMGRNNQPQHF. In DNA form, the CDR3 reads TGTGCCAGCATGGGCAGAAATAATCAGCCCCAGCATTTT.

In its sample, this clone was seen once. The CDR3 DNA follows: TGTGCCAGCAGCGGGGGCCCGGAAGGGGCGTTGGGCACTGAAGCTTTCTTT. Translating gives CASSGGPEGALGTEAFF. The chain links TRBV9 to TRBJ1-1; possible D gene TRBD1, 5 bases. Per germline, CDR1 SGDLS and CDR2 YYNGEE. The CDR3 runs 17 residues. Trimming left V 3 bases short and J 4 bases short, with 22 bases between.

The chain uses TRBV6-2 or TRBV6-3 and TRBJ2-6; 11 nucleotides line up with TRBD1. CDR3 length equals 20 residues. The ends lost 2 bases at V and 1 base at J; junction bases unmatched: 10. Germline V CDR1 and CDR2: MNHEY, SVGEGT. This CDR3 reads CASSYPNRGQGVSGANVLTF. The CDR3, as DNA: TGTGCCAGCAGTTACCCAAATCGGGGACAGGGGGTATCTGGGGCCAACGTCCTGACTTTC.

This clone was counted a single time. The gene calls are TRBV5-6 and TRBJ2-1; 10 positions agree with TRBD2. In germline, CDR1 is SGHDT, CDR2 YYEEEE. CDR3 length: 15 amino acids. V trimming: 0 bases; J trimming: 7 bases; junction bases outside the gene matches: 4. As DNA, the CDR3 is TGTGCCAGCAGCTTGGAGCTAGCGGGGGTGAATGAGCAGTTCTTC. This gives the protein CASSLELAGVNEQFF.

This rearrangement joins TRBV7-6 to TRBJ2-3; 8 positions agree with TRBD2. Germline-derived CDR1 and CDR2 are SGHVS and FNYEAQ. V lost 5 bases and J lost 4; bases outside the gene matches: 8. CDR3 length: 15 amino acids. The CDR3 nucleotides are TGTGCCAGCAGCGCGGCGGGACTAGGGTCAGATACGCAGTATTTT. It codes for CASSAAGLGSDTQYF.

The rearrangement uses TRBV29-1 and TRBJ2-7; 8 bases align to TRBD2. With V trimmed by 4 bases and J by 5 bases, 7 bases remained unmatched. Per germline, CDR1 SQVTM and CDR2 ANQGSEA. CDR3 size: 13 residues. This chain's CDR3 is CSVVSGGKNEQYF. CDR3 sequence (DNA): TGCAGCGTTGTATCGGGGGGGAAGAACGAGCAGTACTTC.

This clone was counted a few times. The sample contains more than one DNA sequence encoding this CDR3. The V and J genes are TRBV5-6 and TRBJ1-1; D not certain. This CDR3 is 12 amino acids long. Germline V gene sequence: CDR1 SGHDT, CDR2 YYEEEE. V was shortened by 0 bases and J by 4 bases, with 4 bases between the two germline ends. DNA of the CDR3: TGTGCCAGCAGCTTGGTGAGCACTGAAGCTTTCTTT. Amino acids: CASSLVSTEAFF.

The chain uses TRBV19 and TRBJ1-1, with 8 bases that match TRBD1. V dropped 7 bases and J dropped 2; count of bases not matched to a gene: 6. The length of the CDR3 is 14 residues. Germline lookup yields CDR1 LNHDA and CDR2 SQIVND (reference sequence). The CDR3 protein is CASIQGAGNTEAFF. CDR3 DNA sequence: TGTGCCAGTATTCAGGGGGCTGGAAACACTGAAGCTTTCTTT.

V is TRBV6-2 or TRBV6-3 and J is TRBJ1-5; unclear D gene. Germline values: CDR1 MNHEY, CDR2 SVGEGT. Trimming stripped 3 bases from V and 9 bases from J, with 15 bases between. The CDR3 spans 14 residues. Here the CDR3 DNA reads TGTGCCAGCAGTTATTACGGGTCCGGGAGGCCCCAGCATTTT. It translates to CASSYYGSGRPQHF.

This clone was seen only once. The chain joins TRBV4-1 to TRBJ1-2, with D possibly being TRBD1 (6 bases). CDR3 length equals 17 residues. The ends were cut back, 0 bases at V and 5 bases at J, with 19 bases in the middle. From germline, CDR1 is MGHRA and CDR2 YSYEKL. In DNA, the CDR3 is TGCGCCAGCAGCCAAGATCCCCGACAGGAACGAGGATATGGCTACACCTTC. Amino acids: CASSQDPRQERGYGYTF.

The chain carries TRBV4-3 and TRBJ2-3; 8 bases are a match to TRBD2. Germline assignment: CDR1 LGHNA and CDR2 YSLEER. The CDR3 totals 17 residues. J gave up 2 bases and V 0 bases, and 7 bases lay outside the gene matches. The CDR3 reads CASSQETPGGITDTQYF. The CDR3 coding sequence is TGCGCCAGCAGCCAAGAGACTCCGGGGGGGATCACAGATACGCAGTATTTT.

The chain joins TRBV20-1 to TRBJ1-2; 7 bases line up with TRBD1. Trimming at V came to 4 bases and at J to 8 bases, leaving 4 bases not matched to a gene. CDR1 is DFQATT, CDR2 SNEGSKA, per germline (reference sequence). CDR3 length: 11 residues. The CDR3 DNA reads TGCAGTGCTATGGGACAGCGGGGCTACACCTTC. This translates into CSAMGQRGYTF.